This is a list of T cell receptor beta chains from one sample in a study of lymphopenia after photon versus proton radiotherapy. Sequencing was performed with immunoSEQ multiplex PCR; in TCRdb, only in-frame clones are kept and a portion is missing. The sample consists of some 41,000 clones, 85% to 90% of them appearing once. The sequences come from peripheral blood, collected from a patient treated with proton-based radiotherapy. The source of these receptors is a woman between 65 and 79 years old with pancreatic cancer. Some clones in this sample may be carry-over from other donors' samples. Each CDR3 is given with its conserved first and last residue. A D gene is named only where the DNA matches it firmly. Part of the rows lack a size; the others show once, few, many or a class for expanded clones.

d_call: -
clone_size: few
v_call: TRBV7-2
j_call: TRBJ1-2
cdr3_aa: CASSRDYYGYTF
cdr3_nt: TGTGCCAGCAGCCGAGACTACTATGGCTACACCTTC

d_call: TRBD1
clone_size: -
v_call: TRBV19
j_call: TRBJ2-1
cdr3_aa: CASSNSDRGPGGEQFF
cdr3_nt: TGTGCCAGTAGCAATTCGGACAGGGGGCCAGGCGGTGAGCAGTTCTTC

d_call: -
clone_size: -
v_call: TRBV2
j_call: TRBJ2-1
cdr3_aa: CATQPGLSYNEQFF
cdr3_nt: TGTGCCACCCAACCGGGGCTTTCCTACAATGAGCAGTTCTTC

d_call: -
clone_size: -
v_call: TRBV19
j_call: TRBJ1-1
cdr3_aa: CASSPPAGLLEAFF
cdr3_nt: TGTGCCAGTAGTCCCCCGGCAGGGCTTCTGGAAGCTTTCTTT

d_call: -
clone_size: -
v_call: TRBV6-5
j_call: TRBJ1-6
cdr3_aa: CASRPGLTNSPLHF
cdr3_nt: TGTGCCAGCAGGCCGGGCCTTACTAATTCACCCCTCCACTTT

d_call: -
clone_size: -
v_call: TRBV11-3
j_call: TRBJ2-3
cdr3_aa: CASSSAASTDTQYF
cdr3_nt: TGTGCCAGCAGCTCGGCAGCTAGCACAGATACGCAGTATTTT

d_call: -
clone_size: -
v_call: TRBV29-1
j_call: TRBJ2-7
cdr3_aa: CSVRGAYEQYF
cdr3_nt: TGCAGCGTTAGAGGGGCTTACGAGCAGTACTTC

d_call: -
clone_size: once
v_call: TRBV5-6
j_call: TRBJ2-7
cdr3_aa: CASSLKGVEHEQYF
cdr3_nt: TGTGCCAGCAGCTTGAAAGGGGTGGAACACGAGCAGTACTTC

d_call: -
clone_size: -
v_call: TRBV19
j_call: TRBJ1-2
cdr3_aa: CASMGSANYGYTF
cdr3_nt: TGTGCCAGTATGGGCAGCGCTAACTATGGCTACACCTTC

d_call: TRBD2
clone_size: -
v_call: TRBV7-9
j_call: TRBJ2-3
cdr3_aa: CASSRTSGTVDTQYF
cdr3_nt: TGTGCCAGCAGCCGGACTAGCGGGACGGTAGATACGCAGTATTTT

d_call: TRBD2
clone_size: -
v_call: TRBV29-1
j_call: TRBJ2-3
cdr3_aa: CSINGLAASTDTQYF
cdr3_nt: TGCAGCATTAATGGACTAGCGGCTAGCACAGATACGCAGTATTTT

d_call: -
clone_size: -
v_call: TRBV7-2
j_call: TRBJ1-2
cdr3_aa: CASSGQTDYGYTF
cdr3_nt: TGTGCCAGCAGCGGGCAGACAGACTATGGCTACACCTTC

d_call: TRBD2
clone_size: -
v_call: TRBV29-1
j_call: TRBJ2-3
cdr3_aa: CSVEGGRGSTDTQYF
cdr3_nt: TGCAGCGTTGAGGGGGGGAGAGGGAGCACAGATACGCAGTATTTT

d_call: -
clone_size: -
v_call: TRBV4-3
j_call: TRBJ2-3
cdr3_aa: CASSHRGFMADTQYF
cdr3_nt: TGCGCCAGCAGCCATCGGGGGTTCATGGCAGATACGCAGTATTTT

d_call: TRBD1
clone_size: -
v_call: TRBV29-1
j_call: TRBJ1-4
cdr3_aa: CSVRRTGGEEKLFF
cdr3_nt: TGCAGCGTTCGACGGACAGGGGGGGAGGAAAAACTGTTTTTT

d_call: -
clone_size: -
v_call: TRBV5-1
j_call: TRBJ1-1
cdr3_aa: CASSSQANTEAFF
cdr3_nt: TGCGCCAGCAGCTCTCAGGCGAACACTGAAGCTTTCTTT

d_call: TRBD2
clone_size: -
v_call: TRBV29-1
j_call: TRBJ2-7
cdr3_aa: CSVEITKTSGVNKQYF
cdr3_nt: TGCAGCGTTGAAATTACCAAGACTAGCGGGGTTAACAAGCAGTACTTC

d_call: TRBD1
clone_size: -
v_call: TRBV9
j_call: TRBJ1-5
cdr3_aa: CASRATGVLCSNQPQHF
cdr3_nt: TGTGCCAGCAGGGCGACAGGGGTACTCTGTAGCAATCAGCCCCAGCATTTT

d_call: -
clone_size: -
v_call: TRBV28
j_call: TRBJ1-5
cdr3_aa: CASGLGQHSNQPQHF
cdr3_nt: TGTGCCAGCGGGCTTGGACAGCATAGCAATCAGCCCCAGCATTTT

d_call: -
clone_size: -
v_call: TRBV2
j_call: TRBJ1-5
cdr3_aa: CASSIEGGYDNQPQHF
cdr3_nt: TGTGCCAGCAGTATCGAAGGGGGTTACGACAATCAGCCCCAGCATTTT

d_call: TRBD2
clone_size: -
v_call: TRBV7-2
j_call: TRBJ2-7
cdr3_aa: CASSLYGTSGSYEQYF
cdr3_nt: TGTGCCAGCAGCCTTTACGGGACTAGCGGCTCCTACGAGCAGTACTTC

d_call: -
clone_size: -
v_call: TRBV9
j_call: TRBJ1-2
cdr3_aa: CASSPRESYYGYTF
cdr3_nt: TGTGCCAGCAGCCCCCGGGAGTCCTACTATGGCTACACCTTC

d_call: -
clone_size: -
v_call: TRBV7-2
j_call: TRBJ2-7
cdr3_aa: CASSPGGSRYEQYF
cdr3_nt: TGTGCCAGCAGCCCAGGGGGGAGTCGCTACGAGCAGTACTTC

d_call: -
clone_size: -
v_call: TRBV19
j_call: TRBJ2-2
cdr3_aa: CASSIASGDTGELFF
cdr3_nt: TGTGCCAGTAGTATAGCGTCAGGGGACACCGGGGAGCTGTTTTTT

d_call: -
clone_size: -
v_call: TRBV9
j_call: TRBJ2-3
cdr3_aa: CASSAGPASTDTQYF
cdr3_nt: TGTGCCAGCAGCGCAGGACCCGCTAGCACAGATACGCAGTATTTT

d_call: TRBD2
clone_size: -
v_call: TRBV29-1
j_call: TRBJ2-5
cdr3_aa: CSTGTSWYQETQYF
cdr3_nt: TGCAGCACCGGGACTAGCTGGTACCAAGAGACCCAGTACTTC

d_call: -
clone_size: -
v_call: TRBV28
j_call: TRBJ2-7
cdr3_aa: CASSGRPYSYEQYF
cdr3_nt: TGTGCCAGCAGCGGACGGCCGTACTCCTACGAGCAGTACTTC

d_call: -
clone_size: -
v_call: TRBV19
j_call: TRBJ2-7
cdr3_aa: CASSTEFEQYF
cdr3_nt: TGTGCCAGTTCGACAGAGTTCGAGCAGTACTTC

d_call: TRBD2
clone_size: once
v_call: TRBV19
j_call: TRBJ2-1
cdr3_aa: CASSQLAGAYNEQFF
cdr3_nt: TGTGCCAGTAGTCAACTAGCGGGAGCCTACAATGAGCAGTTCTTC

d_call: TRBD2
clone_size: -
v_call: TRBV5-1
j_call: TRBJ2-7
cdr3_aa: CASSLAGGTYEQYF
cdr3_nt: TGCGCCAGCAGCTTGGCGGGAGGGACCTACGAGCAGTACTTC

d_call: -
clone_size: -
v_call: TRBV2
j_call: TRBJ1-1
cdr3_aa: CASLLGLLEARTEAFF
cdr3_nt: TGTGCCAGCCTACTCGGACTTTTGGAGGCCAGGACTGAAGCTTTCTTT

d_call: -
clone_size: -
v_call: TRBV28
j_call: TRBJ2-7
cdr3_aa: CASSPPQTRVSYEQYF
cdr3_nt: TGTGCCAGCAGCCCACCACAGACGCGTGTCTCCTACGAGCAGTACTTC

d_call: -
clone_size: -
v_call: TRBV4-1
j_call: TRBJ2-7
cdr3_aa: CASSQPEGRSSYEQYF
cdr3_nt: TGCGCCAGCAGCCAGCCGGAGGGCAGGAGCTCCTACGAGCAGTACTTC

d_call: TRBD1
clone_size: once
v_call: TRBV4-3
j_call: TRBJ1-4
cdr3_aa: CASSQDRGQGEEKLFF
cdr3_nt: TGCGCCAGCAGCCAAGATAGAGGACAGGGGGAGGAAAAACTGTTTTTT

d_call: -
clone_size: -
v_call: TRBV28
j_call: TRBJ1-2
cdr3_aa: CASRSTGFGYGYTF
cdr3_nt: TGTGCCAGCAGGAGTACAGGGTTTGGTTATGGCTACACCTTC

d_call: -
clone_size: few
v_call: TRBV2
j_call: TRBJ1-6
cdr3_aa: CASSDGGPQRGSPLHF
cdr3_nt: TGTGCCAGCAGTGATGGAGGACCGCAGCGGGGGTCACCCCTCCACTTT

d_call: -
clone_size: -
v_call: TRBV10-3
j_call: TRBJ2-7
cdr3_aa: CAISERNEQYF
cdr3_nt: TGTGCCATCAGTGAAAGGAACGAGCAGTACTTC

d_call: -
clone_size: -
v_call: TRBV6-5
j_call: TRBJ1-6
cdr3_aa: CASSYAYNSPLHF
cdr3_nt: TGTGCCAGCAGTTACGCCTATAATTCACCCCTCCACTTT

d_call: TRBD1
clone_size: few
v_call: TRBV6-1
j_call: TRBJ1-3
cdr3_aa: CASSRDRGYGNTIYF
cdr3_nt: TGTGCCAGCAGTAGGGACAGGGGATATGGAAACACCATATATTTT

d_call: TRBD1
clone_size: once
v_call: TRBV5-1
j_call: TRBJ2-1
cdr3_aa: CASSVDRGYNEQFF
cdr3_nt: TGCGCCAGCAGCGTAGACAGGGGGTACAATGAGCAGTTCTTC

d_call: -
clone_size: -
v_call: TRBV4-3
j_call: TRBJ2-3
cdr3_aa: CASSQDPTGPDTQYF
cdr3_nt: TGCGCCAGCAGCCAAGATCCGACGGGCCCAGATACGCAGTATTTT

d_call: TRBD1
clone_size: -
v_call: TRBV5-8
j_call: TRBJ2-1
cdr3_aa: CASSFTGGSYNEQFF
cdr3_nt: TGTGCCAGCAGCTTTACAGGGGGTTCCTACAATGAGCAGTTCTTC

d_call: -
clone_size: -
v_call: TRBV28
j_call: TRBJ1-2
cdr3_aa: CASSFQGSDGYTF
cdr3_nt: TGTGCCAGCAGTTTTCAGGGTTCTGATGGCTACACCTTC

d_call: TRBD1
clone_size: -
v_call: TRBV5-1
j_call: TRBJ2-2
cdr3_aa: CASSLAPGQATGELFF
cdr3_nt: TGCGCCAGCAGCTTGGCCCCGGGACAGGCGACCGGGGAGCTGTTTTTT

d_call: -
clone_size: -
v_call: TRBV5-1
j_call: TRBJ1-5
cdr3_aa: CASSEDGMDQPQHF
cdr3_nt: TGCGCCAGCAGCGAGGACGGGATGGATCAGCCCCAGCATTTT

d_call: TRBD2
clone_size: once
v_call: TRBV5-6
j_call: TRBJ2-5
cdr3_aa: CASSLLAGVGETQYF
cdr3_nt: TGTGCCAGCAGCTTACTAGCGGGAGTCGGCGAGACCCAGTACTTC

d_call: -
clone_size: -
v_call: TRBV7-8
j_call: TRBJ1-1
cdr3_aa: CASSFIDSNTEAFF
cdr3_nt: TGTGCCAGCAGCTTCATTGACAGTAACACTGAAGCTTTCTTT

d_call: -
clone_size: -
v_call: TRBV7-2
j_call: TRBJ2-7
cdr3_aa: CASSLALASYEQYF
cdr3_nt: TGTGCCAGCAGCTTGGCACTAGCATCCTACGAGCAGTACTTC

d_call: TRBD2
clone_size: -
v_call: TRBV18
j_call: TRBJ2-1
cdr3_aa: CASSLAGGTYNEQFF
cdr3_nt: TGTGCCAGCTCGTTAGCGGGAGGGACCTACAATGAGCAGTTCTTC

d_call: TRBD1
clone_size: -
v_call: TRBV18
j_call: TRBJ1-1
cdr3_aa: CASRPGGPEAFF
cdr3_nt: TGTGCCAGCCGACCAGGGGGCCCTGAAGCTTTCTTT

d_call: TRBD1
clone_size: -
v_call: TRBV18
j_call: TRBJ1-5
cdr3_aa: CASSLQGNNQPQHF
cdr3_nt: TGTGCCAGCTCACTACAGGGGAATAATCAGCCCCAGCATTTT

d_call: -
clone_size: -
v_call: TRBV9
j_call: TRBJ1-5
cdr3_aa: CASSGGANSNQPQHF
cdr3_nt: TGTGCCAGCTCCGGGGGGGCAAATAGCAATCAGCCCCAGCATTTT

d_call: -
clone_size: -
v_call: TRBV2
j_call: TRBJ1-5
cdr3_aa: CASSEGRGGGQPQHF
cdr3_nt: TGTGCCAGCAGTGAGGGTCGGGGGGGAGGCCAGCCCCAGCATTTT

d_call: -
clone_size: once
v_call: TRBV29-1
j_call: TRBJ2-6
cdr3_aa: CSVVLSSIQSRANVLTF
cdr3_nt: TGCAGCGTTGTGCTGTCAAGCATACAAAGTCGGGCCAACGTCCTGACTTTC

d_call: TRBD1
clone_size: few
v_call: TRBV14
j_call: TRBJ1-6
cdr3_aa: CASSQTGPSSPLHF
cdr3_nt: TGTGCCAGCAGCCAGACAGGGCCCAGTTCACCCCTCCACTTT